This TCR beta chain originates from a study of cytomegalovirus exposure and HLA in healthy donors. Study observations and caveats: Later analysis placed DRB1 highest and HLA-C lowest in TCR association rates, which differed by HLA locus. Productive rates of about 90% or about 30% were seen for most TCR beta V segments in an earlier analysis.

As concerns this clone: What it binds is not known.

With 60 Vbeta and 13 Jbeta primers, the PCR was carried out. Original methodology: About 83 million unique TCR beta chains, roughly 10 million shared, were counted in a later analysis. Only in-frame clones appear in the TCRdb table, and some are missing; sequencing was by immunoSEQ multiplex PCR. V, J and clone size are taken as reported in that table, and D and trimming were inferred from the DNA itself. The repertoire includes over 65,000 clones, around 75% of them detected once, and about 8% sits in the top ten. CDR1 WNHNN and CDR2 SYGVQD come from the germline V gene (reference sequence). The CDR3 runs 16 residues. V shed 3 bases, J shed 4 bases, and the junction held 6 bases outside the gene matches.

The specimen was PBMCs. V and J are TRBV10-1 and TRBJ2-5, with TRBD2 matching over 12 bases. The receptor comes from a woman younger than 45 in good health and CMV-seropositive. The CDR3 region has the DNA TGCGCCAGCAGTGACTCTCTAGCGGGAGGGGTAGAGACCCAGTACTTC. Translating gives CASSDSLAGGVETQYF.